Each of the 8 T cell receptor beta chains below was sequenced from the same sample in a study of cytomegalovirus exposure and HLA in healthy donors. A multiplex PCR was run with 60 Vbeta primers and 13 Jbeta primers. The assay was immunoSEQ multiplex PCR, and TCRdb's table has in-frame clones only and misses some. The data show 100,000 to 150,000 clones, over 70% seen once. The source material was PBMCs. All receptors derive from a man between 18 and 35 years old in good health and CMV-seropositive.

The CDR3 loop reads CASSYSTQGGYGYTF. Written as DNA, the CDR3 is TGTGCCAGCAGTTACTCGACCCAGGGCGGTTATGGCTACACCTTC. The chain recombines TRBV6-5 with TRBJ1-2, with D possibly matching TRBD1 (5 bases). V lost 0 bases, J lost 5 bases, and 13 bases lay in between. The CDR3 is made up of 15 amino acids. From germline, CDR1 is MNHEY and CDR2 SVGAGI.

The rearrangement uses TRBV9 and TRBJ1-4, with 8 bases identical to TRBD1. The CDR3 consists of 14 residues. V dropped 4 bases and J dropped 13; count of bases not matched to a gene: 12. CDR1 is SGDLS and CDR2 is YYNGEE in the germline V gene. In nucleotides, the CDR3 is TGTGCCAGCAGCAGGGGGACAGGCCTCTCGGGACTGTTTTTT. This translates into CASSRGTGLSGLFF.

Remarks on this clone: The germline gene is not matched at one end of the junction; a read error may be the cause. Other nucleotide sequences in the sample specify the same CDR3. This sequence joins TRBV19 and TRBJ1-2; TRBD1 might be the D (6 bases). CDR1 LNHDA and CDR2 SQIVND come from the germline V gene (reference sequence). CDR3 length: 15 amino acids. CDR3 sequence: CASSTNMDRQAGYTF. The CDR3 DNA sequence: TGTGCAAGTAGTACTAACATGGACAGACAGGCTGGCTACACCTTC.

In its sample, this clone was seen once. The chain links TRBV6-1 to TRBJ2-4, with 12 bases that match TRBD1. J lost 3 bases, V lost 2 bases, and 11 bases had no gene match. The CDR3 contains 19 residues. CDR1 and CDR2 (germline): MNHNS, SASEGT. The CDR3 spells CASSENRDRGRFGKNIQYF. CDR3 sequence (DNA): TGTGCCAGCAGTGAAAACCGGGACAGGGGGCGATTTGGCAAAAACATTCAGTACTTC.

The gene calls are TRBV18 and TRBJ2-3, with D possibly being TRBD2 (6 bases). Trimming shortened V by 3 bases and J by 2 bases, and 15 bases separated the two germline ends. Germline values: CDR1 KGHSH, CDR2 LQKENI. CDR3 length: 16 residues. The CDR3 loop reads CASSPKAGGVTDTQYF. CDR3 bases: TGTGCCAGCTCACCTAAGGCGGGCGGGGTCACAGATACGCAGTATTTT. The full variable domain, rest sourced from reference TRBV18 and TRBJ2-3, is NAGVMQNPRHLVRRRGQEARLRCSPMKGHSHVYWYRQLPEEGLKFMVYLQKENIIDESGMPKERFSAEFPKEGPSILRIQQVVRGDSAAYFCASSPKAGGVTDTQYFGPGTRLTVL.

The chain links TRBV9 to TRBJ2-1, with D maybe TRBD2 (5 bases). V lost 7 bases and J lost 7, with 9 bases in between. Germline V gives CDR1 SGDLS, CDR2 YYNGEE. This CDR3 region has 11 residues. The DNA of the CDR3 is TGTGCCAGCCGAAGAGGGAATGAGCAGTTCTTC. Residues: CASRRGNEQFF.

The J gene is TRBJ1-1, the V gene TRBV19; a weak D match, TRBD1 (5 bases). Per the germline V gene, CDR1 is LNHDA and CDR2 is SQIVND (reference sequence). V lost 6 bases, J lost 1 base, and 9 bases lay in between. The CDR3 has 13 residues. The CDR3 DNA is TGTGCCAGTAGCGCCCAGGGGAACACTGAAGCTTTCTTT. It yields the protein CASSAQGNTEAFF. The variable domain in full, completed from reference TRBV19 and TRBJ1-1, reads DGGITQSPKYLFRKEGQNVTLSCEQNLNHDAMYWYRQDPGQGLRLIYYSQIVNDFQKGDIAEGYSVSREKKESFPLTVTSAQKNPTAFYLCASSAQGNTEAFFGQGTRLTVV.

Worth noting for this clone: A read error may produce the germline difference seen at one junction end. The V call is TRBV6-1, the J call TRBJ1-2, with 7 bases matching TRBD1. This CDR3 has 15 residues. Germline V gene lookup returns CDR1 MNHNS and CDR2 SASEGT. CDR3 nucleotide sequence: TGTGCCAGCATCATACTGGGACAGCCAACTAGGGGCTACACTTTC. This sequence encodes CASIILGQPTRGYTF.